This TCR beta chain was identified during a study of immune cell composition in non-small cell lung cancer. Method: immunoSEQ multiplex PCR; TCRdb's copy keeps in-frame clones and lacks some. The sample includes some 14,000 clones, 65% to 85% of them seen just once. The germline V gene has CDR1 SGHAT and CDR2 FQNNGV. The trim removed 7 bases at V and 4 bases at J, leaving 10 bases unmatched. The CDR3 is made up of 15 amino acids. With respect to this clone: The antigen is unknown.

Overall study findings and caveats: Lung adenocarcinomas had lower top 10 clone scores and clonality than squamous tumours.

The chain couples TRBV11-2 to TRBJ2-3; TRBD2 matches 8 bases. The clonotype comes from a human donor with non-small cell lung cancer. Sequenced: lung tumor tissue. For the CDR3, the DNA is TGTGCCAGCACCCGAGCGGGCGGGAGGTCAGATACGCAGTATTTT. Residues: CASTRAGGRSDTQYF.